The T cell receptor (beta chain) described here comes from a study of technical replicates of blood from a few donors. Germline CDR1 is MGHRA and CDR2 is YSYEKL. Between the trimmed V and J ends, which lost 4 bases and 7 bases, there was a span of 14 bases. CDR3 length equals 14 residues. The table came from immunoSEQ multiplex PCR; TCRdb's copy has only in-frame clones and leaves some out. The sample consists of 60,000 to 90,000 clones, 95% of them appearing once. The sequenced sample consisted of T cells isolated from PBMCs. The chain has TRBV4-1 and TRBJ2-1; D not resolved. The receptor's source is a human donor in good health. Here the CDR3 reads CASSRAQSLNEQFF. The CDR3 DNA sequence: TGCGCCAGCAGCCGGGCCCAGTCGCTGAATGAGCAGTTCTTC.